This TCR beta chain was documented in a study of blood T cell repertoires in COVID-19. On the study more broadly: COVID-19 samples collected from the United States, Italy and Spain covered acute and convalescent phases.

This CDR3 region has 18 residues. Germline CDR1 and CDR2: SGHVS and FQNEAQ. The V and J ends lost 1 base and 11 bases respectively, with 29 bases between them. Assay: immunoSEQ multiplex PCR; the TCRdb copy retains only in-frame clones and omits some. The table includes around 400,000 clones, around 92% detected once. This clone was detected once. Sequencing was performed on peripheral blood. The clonotype originates from a man aged 35-49 years with acute or convalescent COVID-19. J is TRBJ1-1 and V is TRBV7-8; D not certain. The CDR3 spells CASSLERALGFLGSWAFF. As DNA, the CDR3 is TGTGCCAGCAGCTTAGAGAGGGCTCTGGGGTTTTTGGGGTCTTGGGCTTTCTTT.